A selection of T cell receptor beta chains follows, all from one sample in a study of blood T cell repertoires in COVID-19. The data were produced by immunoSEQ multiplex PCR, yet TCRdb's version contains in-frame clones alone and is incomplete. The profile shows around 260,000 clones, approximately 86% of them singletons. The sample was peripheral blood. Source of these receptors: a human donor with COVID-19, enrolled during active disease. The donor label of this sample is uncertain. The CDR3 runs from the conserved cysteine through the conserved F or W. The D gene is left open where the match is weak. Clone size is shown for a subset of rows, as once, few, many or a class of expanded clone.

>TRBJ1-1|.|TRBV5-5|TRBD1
TGTGCCAGCAGCTTGAGGGCAGGGGGCGATAGTGAAGCTTTCTTT
CASSLRAGGDSEAFF
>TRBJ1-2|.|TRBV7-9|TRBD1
TGTGCCAGCAGCTTAATGGGGACAGAGTATGGCTACACCTTC
CASSLMGTEYGYTF
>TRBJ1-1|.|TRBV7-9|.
TGTGCCAGCAGCACAGGGATGAACACTGAAGCTTTCTTT
CASSTGMNTEAFF
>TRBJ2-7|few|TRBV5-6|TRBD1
TGTGCCAGCAGCGAGTTCGGAGGACAGGGTTCCTACGAGCAGTACTTC
CASSEFGGQGSYEQYF
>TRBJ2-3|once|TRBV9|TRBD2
TGTGCCAGCAGCGTAGCTAGCGGGAATGCAGATACGCAGTATTTT
CASSVASGNADTQYF
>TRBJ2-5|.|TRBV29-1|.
TGCAGCGTTTCACAGGGAAGGGAGACCCAGTACTTC
CSVSQGRETQYF
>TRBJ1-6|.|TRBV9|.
TGTGCCAGCAGCGTAGGAGGTTCGCCGGGTTCACCCCTCCACTTT
CASSVGGSPGSPLHF
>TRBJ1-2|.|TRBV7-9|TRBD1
TGTGCCAGCAGCAGCCCGGGACAGGGGGCTCGGGGCTACACCTTC
CASSSPGQGARGYTF
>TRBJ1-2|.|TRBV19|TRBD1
TGTGCCAGTAGCCCGGGACAGCACTATGGCTACACCTTC
CASSPGQHYGYTF
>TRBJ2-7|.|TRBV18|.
TGTGCCAGCTCACCCGGCTCCTACGAGCAGTACTTC
CASSPGSYEQYF
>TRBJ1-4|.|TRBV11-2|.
TGTGCCAGCAGCTCTACCCGGGGTGTTATACGCGGGACTGAAAAACTGTTTTTT
CASSSTRGVIRGTEKLFF
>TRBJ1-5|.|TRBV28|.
TGTGCCAGCAGGCCCGGGGGGGGTAGCTATAGCAATCAGCCCCAGCATTTT
CASRPGGGSYSNQPQHF
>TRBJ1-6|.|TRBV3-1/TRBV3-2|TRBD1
TGTGCCAGCAGCTACGGGACAGGGGGTAGATCACCCCTCCACTTT
CASSYGTGGRSPLHF
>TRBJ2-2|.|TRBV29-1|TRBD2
TGCAGCGTTGCCCAGCGGGGTAACACCGGGGAGCTGTTTTTT
CSVAQRGNTGELFF
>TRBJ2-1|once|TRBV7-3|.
TGTGCCAGCAGCTTATTTCCGGGTACCTACAATGAGCAGTTCTTC
CASSLFPGTYNEQFF
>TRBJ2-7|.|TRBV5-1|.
TGCGCCAGCAGCTTTAAGGTTGGGGGACTCTCAAGCTCCTACGAGCAGTACTTC
CASSFKVGGLSSSYEQYF
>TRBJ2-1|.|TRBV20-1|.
TGCAGTGCTAGTTCGGGGGGCGAATACAATGAGCAGTTCTTC
CSASSGGEYNEQFF
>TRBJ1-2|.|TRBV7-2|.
TGTGCCAGCAGCTTAGCGGCGGCCACGCGTGGCTACACCTTC
CASSLAAATRGYTF
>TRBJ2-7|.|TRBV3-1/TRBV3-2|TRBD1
TGTGCCAGCAGCCAGACCGGGACAGGGGACTACGAGCAGTACTTC
CASSQTGTGDYEQYF
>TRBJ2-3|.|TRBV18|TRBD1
TGTGCCAGCTCGCTAAAGACAGGGGGCACAGATACGCAGTATTTT
CASSLKTGGTDTQYF
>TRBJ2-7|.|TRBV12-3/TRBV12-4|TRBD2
TGTGCCAGCAGCCGGACTAGCCTCGAGCAGTACTTC
CASSRTSLEQYF
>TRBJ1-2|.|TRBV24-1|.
TGTGCCACCAGTTCGGCAGGGATTAACTATGGCTACACCTTC
CATSSAGINYGYTF
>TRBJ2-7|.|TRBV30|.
TGTGCCGGAAATAACGGGGACACTAACTACGAGCAGTACTTC
CAGNNGDTNYEQYF
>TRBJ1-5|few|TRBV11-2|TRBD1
TGTGCCAGCAGCCAGGACAGGGTGTTAGGGCCCCAGCATTTT
CASSQDRVLGPQHF
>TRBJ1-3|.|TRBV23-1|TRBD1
TGCGCCAGCAGTCAATCGGACAGGGTATCTGGAAACACCATATATTTT
CASSQSDRVSGNTIYF
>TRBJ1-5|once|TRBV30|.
TGTGCCTGCGGGGTTGGGCCTGGTGGCAGCCAGTCTCAGCCCCAGCATTTT
CACGVGPGGSQSQPQHF
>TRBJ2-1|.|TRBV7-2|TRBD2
TGTGCCAGCAGCAAACCGACTAGCGGGAGTAACAATGAGCAGTTCTTC
CASSKPTSGSNNEQFF
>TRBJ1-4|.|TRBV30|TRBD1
TGTGCCTCGCAAGTCGGGACAGAAGGTGGAAAACTGTTTTTT
CASQVGTEGGKLFF
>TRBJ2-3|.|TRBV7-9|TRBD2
TGTGCCAGCAGCTTCCCCGGGACTAGCGGCACAGATACGCAGTATTTT
CASSFPGTSGTDTQYF
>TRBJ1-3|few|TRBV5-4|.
TGTGCCAGCAGCTTGGCAGGAGGGTCTGGAAACACCATATATTTT
CASSLAGGSGNTIYF
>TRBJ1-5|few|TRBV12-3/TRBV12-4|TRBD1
TGTGCCAGCGGGGCAGGGACAGGTCAGCCCCAGCATTTT
CASGAGTGQPQHF
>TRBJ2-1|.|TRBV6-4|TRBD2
TGTGCCAGCAGTGACACAAACCTAGCGGGAGGGTACAATGAGCAGTTCTTC
CASSDTNLAGGYNEQFF
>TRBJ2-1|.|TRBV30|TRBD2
TGTGCCTGGAATGCGGGACTAGCGGGAGGGATCAATGAGCAGTTCTTC
CAWNAGLAGGINEQFF
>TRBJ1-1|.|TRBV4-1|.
TGCGCCAGCAGCCACTTCCCCAGGGGCTCAAACACTGAAGCTTTCTTT
CASSHFPRGSNTEAFF
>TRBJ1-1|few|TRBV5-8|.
TGTGCCAGCAGCTTTTGGGGGCAGGGAAGGACCACTGAAGCTTTCTTT
CASSFWGQGRTTEAFF
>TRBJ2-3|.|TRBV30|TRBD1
TGTGCCTGGAGTGTCGGGACAGGGGGCTCTAGCGGGACAGGCACAGATACGCAGTATTTT
CAWSVGTGGSSGTGTDTQYF
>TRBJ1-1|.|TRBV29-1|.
TGCAGCGCTGGACAGCCGAACACTGAAGCTTTCTTT
CSAGQPNTEAFF
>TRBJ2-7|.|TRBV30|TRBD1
TGTGCCTGGGGGACAGGGATGACCTACGAGCAGTACTTC
CAWGTGMTYEQYF
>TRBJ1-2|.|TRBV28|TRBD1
TGTGCCAGCAGTCGCTACTCATCCGGGACAGGGAATGGCTACACCTTC
CASSRYSSGTGNGYTF
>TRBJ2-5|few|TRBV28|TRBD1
TGTGCCAGCAGTCTTGGGCCAGGGGGCGAAGAGACCCAGTACTTC
CASSLGPGGEETQYF
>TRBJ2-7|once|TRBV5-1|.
TGCGCCAGCAGCTTGGAACAAACAGGTCGCGAGCAGTACTTC
CASSLEQTGREQYF
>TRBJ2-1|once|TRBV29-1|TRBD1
TGCAGCGTTGAGGGACAGGGGGCCCTCAATGAGCAGTTCTTC
CSVEGQGALNEQFF
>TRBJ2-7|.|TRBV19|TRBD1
TGTGCCAGTAGTGTCCAATTACACCGGACAGGGGATACCTACGAGCAGTACTTC
CASSVQLHRTGDTYEQYF
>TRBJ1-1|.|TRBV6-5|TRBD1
TGTGCCAGCAGTTACTCGACAGGGGGAGGGACTGAAGCTTTCTTT
CASSYSTGGGTEAFF
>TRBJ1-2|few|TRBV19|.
TGTGCCAGTAGAGTGACAGCAGCTAACTATGGCTACACCTTC
CASRVTAANYGYTF
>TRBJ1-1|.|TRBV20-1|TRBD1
TGCAGTGCTAGTCTCCCAGGGGGGAACACTGAAGCTTTCTTT
CSASLPGGNTEAFF
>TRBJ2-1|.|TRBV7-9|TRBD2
TGTGCCAGCAGCATGGGAGGGTACAATGAGCAGTTCTTC
CASSMGGYNEQFF
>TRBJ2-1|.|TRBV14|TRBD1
TGTGCCAGCAGCCAGCGCCTTGCCGGACAGGGAGGCGATGAGCAGTTCTTC
CASSQRLAGQGGDEQFF
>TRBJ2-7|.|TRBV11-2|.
TGTGCCAGCAGCTTAGGTAGTCTGGCCTACGAGCAGTACTTC
CASSLGSLAYEQYF
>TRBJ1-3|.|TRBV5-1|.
TGCGCCAGCAGCTCCGGAGGCGGTGGAAACACCATATATTTT
CASSSGGGGNTIYF
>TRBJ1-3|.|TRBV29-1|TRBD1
TGCAGCGTTTCAGACAGGGGGGCTGGAAACACCATATATTTT
CSVSDRGAGNTIYF
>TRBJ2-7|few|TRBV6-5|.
TGTGCCAGCAGTCGGAGGAATTCCTACGAGCAGTACTTC
CASSRRNSYEQYF
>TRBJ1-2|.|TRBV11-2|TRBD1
TGTGCCAGCAGCTTTCGTCGGGACAGGGAGCCCCATGGCTACACCTTC
CASSFRRDREPHGYTF
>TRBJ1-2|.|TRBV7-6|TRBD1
TGTGCCAGCAGCTTCCAGGGGGGCTATGGCTACACCTTC
CASSFQGGYGYTF
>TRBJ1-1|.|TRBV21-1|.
TGTGCCAGCAAACTTGGCAGGGCGAACACTGAAGCTTTCTTT
CASKLGRANTEAFF
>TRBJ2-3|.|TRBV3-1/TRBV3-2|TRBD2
TGTGCCAGCGCAACGGGAGGGCAAGATACGCAGTATTTT
CASATGGQDTQYF
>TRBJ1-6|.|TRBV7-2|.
TGTGCCAGCAGCGAGATTTCTTCCCCAGGTTCACCCCTCCACTTT
CASSEISSPGSPLHF
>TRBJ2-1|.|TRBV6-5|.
TGTGCCAGCAGGAGCCCTTACAATGAGCAGTTCTTC
CASRSPYNEQFF